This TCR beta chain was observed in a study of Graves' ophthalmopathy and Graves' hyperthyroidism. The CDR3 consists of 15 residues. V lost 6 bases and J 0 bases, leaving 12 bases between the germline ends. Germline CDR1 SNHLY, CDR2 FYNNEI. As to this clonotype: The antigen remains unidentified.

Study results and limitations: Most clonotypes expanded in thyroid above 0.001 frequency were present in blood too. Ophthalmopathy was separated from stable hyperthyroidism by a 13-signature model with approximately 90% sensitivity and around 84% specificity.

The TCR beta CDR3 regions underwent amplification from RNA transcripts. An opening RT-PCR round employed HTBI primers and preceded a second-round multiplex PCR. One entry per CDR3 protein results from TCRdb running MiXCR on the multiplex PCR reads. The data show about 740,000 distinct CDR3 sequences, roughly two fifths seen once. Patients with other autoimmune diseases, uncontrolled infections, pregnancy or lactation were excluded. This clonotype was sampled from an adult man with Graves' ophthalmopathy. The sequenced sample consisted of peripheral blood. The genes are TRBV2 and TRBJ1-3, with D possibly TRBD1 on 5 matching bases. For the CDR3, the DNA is TGTGCCAGCAGCCGGGACTATAGCTCTGGAAACACCATATATTTT. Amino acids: CASSRDYSSGNTIYF.